A single sample is the source of the 5 T cell receptor beta chains below, sequenced in a study of early T cells in non-severe SARS-CoV-2 infection. TCRdb processed the 5' RACE reads anew with MiXCR; each CDR3 protein has one entry. The data hold more than 35,000 distinct CDR3 sequences, with roughly 6.2% observed a single time. Sequencing input: whole blood. These receptor sequences come from an adult who was a healthcare worker with PCR-confirmed SARS-CoV-2 infection or an uninfected control (not recorded which).

This clonotype showed up many times. V and J are TRBV12-3 or TRBV12-4 and TRBJ1-1; 7 bases match TRBD1. The CDR3 totals 13 residues. With V trimmed by 6 bases and J by 4 bases, 5 bases remained unmatched. The CDR3 DNA sequence: TGTGCCAGCAGCGACTACAGGGGCACTGAAGCTTTCTTT. It specifies CASSDYRGTEAFF.

The chain recombines TRBV5-1 with TRBJ2-2, with a tentative D call TRBD2 (6 bases). V was cut by 0 bases and J by 3 bases, with 9 bases left in between. The CDR3 spans 15 residues. Germline V lookup: CDR1 SGHRS, CDR2 YFSETQ. The CDR3 region is CASSLAGADTGELFF. In DNA, the CDR3 is TGCGCCAGCAGCTTGGCGGGAGCCGACACCGGGGAGCTGTTTTTT.

Ten or more counts support this clonotype. The chain employs TRBV18 and TRBJ2-1; 7 nucleotides align to TRBD2. The CDR3 is 15 amino acids. Trimming at V came to 2 bases and at J to 4 bases, leaving 5 bases not matched to a gene. Per the germline V gene, CDR1 is KGHSH and CDR2 is LQKENI. The CDR3 loop reads CASSPDMGLYNEQFF. The CDR3 DNA sequence: TGTGCCAGCTCACCAGACATGGGACTATACAATGAGCAGTTCTTC.

This clonotype was found many times. This chain connects TRBV10-1 to TRBJ2-7, with 8 nucleotides matching TRBD1. With 6 bases clipped from V and 4 bases from J, the junction kept 20 bases outside the gene matches. CDR3 length: 18 residues. Germline CDR1 is WNHNN and CDR2 is SYGVQD (reference sequence). The CDR3 nucleotides are TGCGCCAGCAGCCTAGGACAGGGTACGTCCCCGGCCCGATACGAGCAGTACTTC. As protein: CASSLGQGTSPARYEQYF.

This clonotype has only a few counts. J is TRBJ1-6 and V is TRBV25-1; TRBD1 aligns across 7 bases. The ends lost 4 bases at V and 0 bases at J; junction bases unmatched: 3. The germline gives CDR1 MGHDK, CDR2 SYGVNS. CDR3 length: 16 amino acids. CDR3 nucleotide sequence: TGTGCCAGCAGTGCAGGGGGGAGCTCCTATAATTCACCCCTCCACTTT. Translation gives CASSAGGSSYNSPLHF.